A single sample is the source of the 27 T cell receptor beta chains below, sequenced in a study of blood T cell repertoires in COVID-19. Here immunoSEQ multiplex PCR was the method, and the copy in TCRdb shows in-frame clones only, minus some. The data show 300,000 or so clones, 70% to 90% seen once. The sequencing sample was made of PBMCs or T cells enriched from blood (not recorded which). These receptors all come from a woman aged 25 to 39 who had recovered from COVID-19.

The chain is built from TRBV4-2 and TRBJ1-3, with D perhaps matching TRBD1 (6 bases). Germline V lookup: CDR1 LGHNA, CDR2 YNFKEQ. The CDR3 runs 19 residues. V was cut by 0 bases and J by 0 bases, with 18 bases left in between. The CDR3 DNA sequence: TGTGCCAGCAGCCAAGAGGGCGGCGGGGGCCGAAGCTCTGGAAACACCATATATTTT. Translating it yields CASSQEGGGGRSSGNTIYF.

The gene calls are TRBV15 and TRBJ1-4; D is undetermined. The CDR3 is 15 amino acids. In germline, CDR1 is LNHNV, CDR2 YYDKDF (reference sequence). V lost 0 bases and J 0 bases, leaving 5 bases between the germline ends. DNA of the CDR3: TGTGCCACCAGCAGAGATCTCGCAACTAATGAAAAACTGTTTTTT. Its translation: CATSRDLATNEKLFF.

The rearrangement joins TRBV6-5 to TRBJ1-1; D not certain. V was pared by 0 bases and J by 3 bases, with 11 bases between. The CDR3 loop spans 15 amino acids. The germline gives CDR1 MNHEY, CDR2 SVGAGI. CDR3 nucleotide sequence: TGTGCCAGCAGTTACTCGGAGAAGGTTGACACTGAAGCTTTCTTT. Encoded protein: CASSYSEKVDTEAFF.

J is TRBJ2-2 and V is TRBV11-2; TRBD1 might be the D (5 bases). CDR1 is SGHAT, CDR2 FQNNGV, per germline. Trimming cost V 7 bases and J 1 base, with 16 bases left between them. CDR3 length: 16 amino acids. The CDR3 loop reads CASTKPGRGNTGELFF. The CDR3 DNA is TGTGCCAGCACCAAGCCTGGTAGGGGGAACACCGGGGAGCTGTTTTTT.

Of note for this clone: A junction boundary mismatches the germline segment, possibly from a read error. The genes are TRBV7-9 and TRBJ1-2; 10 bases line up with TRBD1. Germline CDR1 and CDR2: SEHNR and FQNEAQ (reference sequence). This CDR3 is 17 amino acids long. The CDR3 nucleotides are TGTGCCGGCAGCTTAGCGTTATCGGGACAGGGGTACTATGGCTACACCTTC. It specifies CAGSLALSGQGYYGYTF.

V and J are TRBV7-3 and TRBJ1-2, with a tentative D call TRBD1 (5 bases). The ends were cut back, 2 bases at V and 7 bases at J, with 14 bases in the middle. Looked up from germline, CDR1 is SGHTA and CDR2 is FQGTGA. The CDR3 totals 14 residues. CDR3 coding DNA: TGTGCCAGCAGCTTAGAGGGCCGGAGGGGTGGCTACACCTTC. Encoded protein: CASSLEGRRGGYTF.

The CDR3 spells CASSPRTGVGMYEQYF. The DNA of the CDR3 is TGTGCCAGCAGTCCTAGGACAGGGGTTGGAATGTACGAGCAGTACTTC. This rearrangement joins TRBV2 to TRBJ2-7; TRBD1 aligns across 9 bases. The V and J ends lost 5 bases and 4 bases, in that order; junction bases with no gene match: 12. Germline CDR1 reads SNHLY; CDR2 reads FYNNEI. This CDR3 comprises 16 residues.

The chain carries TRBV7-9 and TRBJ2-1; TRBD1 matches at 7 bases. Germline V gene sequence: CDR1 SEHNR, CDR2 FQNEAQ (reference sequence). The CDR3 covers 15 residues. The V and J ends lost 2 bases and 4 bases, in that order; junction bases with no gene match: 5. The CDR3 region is CASSLRTGAYNEQFF. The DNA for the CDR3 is TGTGCCAGCAGCTTACGTACAGGGGCTTACAATGAGCAGTTCTTC.

Here the CDR3 DNA reads TGTGCCACCAAGACGGGGGAGGTCACCGGGGAGCTGTTTTTT. It specifies CATKTGEVTGELFF. The chain employs TRBV15 and TRBJ2-2, with a possible D match to TRBD2 (6 bases). Trimming cost V 7 bases and J 4 bases, with 13 bases left between them. Germline CDR1 and CDR2: LNHNV and YYDKDF (reference sequence). The CDR3 runs to 14 residues.

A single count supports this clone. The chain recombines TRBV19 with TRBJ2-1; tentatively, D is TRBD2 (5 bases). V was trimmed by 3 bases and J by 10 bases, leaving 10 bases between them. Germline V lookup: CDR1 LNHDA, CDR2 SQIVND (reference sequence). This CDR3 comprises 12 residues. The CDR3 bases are TGTGCCAGTAGTATTGGCCTAGCAGAGCAGTTCTTC. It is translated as CASSIGLAEQFF. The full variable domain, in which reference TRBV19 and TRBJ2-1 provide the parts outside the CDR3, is DGGITQSPKYLFRKEGQNVTLSCEQNLNHDAMYWYRQDPGQGLRLIYYSQIVNDFQKGDIAEGYSVSREKKESFPLTVTSAQKNPTAFYLCASSIGLAEQFFGPGTRLTVL.

DNA for the CDR3: TGTGCCTGGAACTATGGACAGGGGCTGGAGGGCTACACCTTC. As protein: CAWNYGQGLEGYTF. This rearrangement joins TRBV30 to TRBJ1-2, with TRBD1 matching over 9 bases. J gave up 8 bases and V 4 bases, and 11 bases lay outside the gene matches. The CDR3 is made up of 14 amino acids. CDR1 is GTSNPN, CDR2 SVGIG, per germline (reference sequence).

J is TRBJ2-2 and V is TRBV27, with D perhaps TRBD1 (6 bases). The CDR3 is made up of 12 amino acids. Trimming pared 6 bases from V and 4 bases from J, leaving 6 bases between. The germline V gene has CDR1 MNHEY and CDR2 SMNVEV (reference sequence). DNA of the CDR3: TGTGCCAGCAGAGGGGGCACCGGGGAGCTGTTTTTT. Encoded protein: CASRGGTGELFF.

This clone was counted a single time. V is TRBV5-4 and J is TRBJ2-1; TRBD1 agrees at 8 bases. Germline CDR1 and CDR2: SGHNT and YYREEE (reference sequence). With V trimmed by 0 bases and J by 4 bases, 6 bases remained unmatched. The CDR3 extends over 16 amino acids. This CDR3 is CASSLGVRTGYNEQFF. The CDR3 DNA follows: TGTGCCAGCAGCTTGGGCGTGAGGACAGGGTACAATGAGCAGTTCTTC.

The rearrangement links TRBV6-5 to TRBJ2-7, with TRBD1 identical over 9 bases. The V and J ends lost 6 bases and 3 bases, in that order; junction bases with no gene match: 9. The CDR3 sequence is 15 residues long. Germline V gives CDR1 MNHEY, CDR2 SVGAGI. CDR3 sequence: CASSPPGDRVYEQYF. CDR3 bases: TGTGCCAGCAGCCCCCCTGGGGACAGGGTCTACGAGCAGTACTTC.

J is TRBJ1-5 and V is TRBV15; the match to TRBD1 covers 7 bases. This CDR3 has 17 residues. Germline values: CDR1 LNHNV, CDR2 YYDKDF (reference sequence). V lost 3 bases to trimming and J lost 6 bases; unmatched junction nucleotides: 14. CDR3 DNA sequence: TGTGCCACCAGCAGTAACACCTACAGACAGGGAGGTCAGCCCCAGCATTTT. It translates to CATSSNTYRQGGQPQHF.

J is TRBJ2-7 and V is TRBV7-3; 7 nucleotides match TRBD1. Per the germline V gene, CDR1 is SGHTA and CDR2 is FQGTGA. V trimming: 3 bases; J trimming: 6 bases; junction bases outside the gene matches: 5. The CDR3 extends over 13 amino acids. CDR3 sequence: CASSFKGASEQYF. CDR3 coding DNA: TGTGCCAGCAGCTTTAAGGGGGCCTCCGAGCAGTACTTC.

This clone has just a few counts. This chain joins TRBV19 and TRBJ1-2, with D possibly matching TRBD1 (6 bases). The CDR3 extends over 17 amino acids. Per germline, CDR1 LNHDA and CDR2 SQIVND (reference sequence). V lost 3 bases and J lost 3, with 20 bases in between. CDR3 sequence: CASSILGKAGADYGYTF. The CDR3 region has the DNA TGTGCCAGTAGTATCCTAGGGAAGGCGGGGGCCGACTATGGCTACACCTTC.

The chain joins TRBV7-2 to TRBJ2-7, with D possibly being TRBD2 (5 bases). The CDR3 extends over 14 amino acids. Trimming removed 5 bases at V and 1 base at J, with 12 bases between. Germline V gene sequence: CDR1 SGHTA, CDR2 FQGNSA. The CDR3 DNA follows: TGTGCCAGCAGCCGGAAGAGGGCATCCTACGAGCAGTACTTC. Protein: CASSRKRASYEQYF.

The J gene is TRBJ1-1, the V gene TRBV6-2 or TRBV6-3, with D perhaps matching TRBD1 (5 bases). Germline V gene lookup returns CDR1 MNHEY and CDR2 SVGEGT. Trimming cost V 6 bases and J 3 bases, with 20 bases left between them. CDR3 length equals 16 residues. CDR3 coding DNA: TGTGCCAGCAGCCTGCTTACTCAGGGAAGGTACACTGAAGCTTTCTTT. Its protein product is CASSLLTQGRYTEAFF.

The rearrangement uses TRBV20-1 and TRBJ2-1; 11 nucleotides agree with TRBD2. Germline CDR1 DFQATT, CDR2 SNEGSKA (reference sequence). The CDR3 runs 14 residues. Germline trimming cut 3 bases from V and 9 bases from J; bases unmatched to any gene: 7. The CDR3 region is CSASLSGGAGEQFF. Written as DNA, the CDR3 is TGCAGTGCTAGTCTTAGCGGGGGGGCAGGTGAGCAGTTCTTC.

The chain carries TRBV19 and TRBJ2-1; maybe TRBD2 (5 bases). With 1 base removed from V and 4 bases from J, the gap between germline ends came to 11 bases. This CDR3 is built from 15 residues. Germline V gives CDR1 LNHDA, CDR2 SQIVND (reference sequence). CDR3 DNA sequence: TGTGCCAGTAGTATAGTTCGGGGATTTTACAATGAGCAGTTCTTC. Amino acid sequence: CASSIVRGFYNEQFF.

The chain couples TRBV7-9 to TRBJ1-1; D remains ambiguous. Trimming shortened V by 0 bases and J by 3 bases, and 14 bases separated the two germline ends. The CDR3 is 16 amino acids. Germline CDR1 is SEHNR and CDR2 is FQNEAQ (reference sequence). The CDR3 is CASSLAGRARYTEAFF. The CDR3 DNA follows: TGTGCCAGCAGCTTAGCGGGGAGGGCTAGGTACACTGAAGCTTTCTTT.

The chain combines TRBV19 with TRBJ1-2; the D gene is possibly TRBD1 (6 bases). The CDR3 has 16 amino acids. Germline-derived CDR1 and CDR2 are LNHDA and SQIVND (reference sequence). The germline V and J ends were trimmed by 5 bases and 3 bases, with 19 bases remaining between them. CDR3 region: CASSPTGNRVHYGYTF. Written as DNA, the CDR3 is TGTGCCAGTAGTCCCACGGGGAACAGGGTACACTATGGCTACACCTTC.

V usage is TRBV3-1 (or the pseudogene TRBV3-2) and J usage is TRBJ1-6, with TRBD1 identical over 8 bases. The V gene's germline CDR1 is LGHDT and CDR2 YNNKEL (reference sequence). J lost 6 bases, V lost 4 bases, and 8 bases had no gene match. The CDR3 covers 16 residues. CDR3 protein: CASSLSPRGPNSPLHF. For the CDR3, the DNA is TGTGCCAGCAGCCTGTCCCCCAGGGGGCCTAATTCACCCCTCCACTTT.

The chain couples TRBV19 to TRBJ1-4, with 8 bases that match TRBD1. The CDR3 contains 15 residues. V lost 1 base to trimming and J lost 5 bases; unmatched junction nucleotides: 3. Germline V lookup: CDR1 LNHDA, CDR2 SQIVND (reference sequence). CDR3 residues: CASSIGDRSNEKLFF. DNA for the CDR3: TGTGCCAGTAGTATAGGGGACAGGAGCAATGAAAAACTGTTTTTT.

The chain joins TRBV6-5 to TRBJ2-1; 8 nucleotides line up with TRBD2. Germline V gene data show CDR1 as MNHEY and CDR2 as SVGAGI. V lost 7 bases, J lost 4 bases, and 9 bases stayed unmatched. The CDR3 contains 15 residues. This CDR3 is CASTLSGEIYNEQFF. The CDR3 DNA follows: TGTGCCAGCACCCTTAGCGGGGAGATTTACAATGAGCAGTTCTTC.

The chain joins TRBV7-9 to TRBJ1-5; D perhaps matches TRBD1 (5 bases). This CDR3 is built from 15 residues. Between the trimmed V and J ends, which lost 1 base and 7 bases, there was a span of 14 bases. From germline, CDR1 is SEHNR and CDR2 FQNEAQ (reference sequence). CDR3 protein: CASSLEGRVAQPQHF. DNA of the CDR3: TGTGCCAGCAGCTTAGAGGGCAGGGTAGCCCAGCCCCAGCATTTT.